The entry that follows covers one TCR beta chain sequence. The V gene's germline CDR1 is SGHNT and CDR2 YYREEE (reference sequence). This CDR3 spans 15 amino acids. Trimming shortened V by 0 bases and J by 0 bases, and 10 bases separated the two germline ends. The sample originates from a study of T cell changes during pregnancy in multiple sclerosis. Here immunoSEQ multiplex PCR was the method, and the copy in TCRdb shows in-frame clones only, minus some. Here the sample spans 70,000 to 85,000 clones, about 92% being singletons. Sequencing used peripheral blood, obtained before pregnancy. The receptor's source is a female donor with multiple sclerosis, enrolled in a pregnancy study. This chain connects TRBV5-4 to TRBJ2-7, with D perhaps TRBD1 (6 bases). CDR3 loop: CASSLEAGVSYEQYF. The CDR3 DNA sequence: TGTGCCAGCAGCTTGGAGGCAGGGGTCTCCTACGAGCAGTACTTC.